What follows are 4 T cell receptor gamma chains derived from one specimen sequenced in a study of gammadelta T cells in human blood. TCRdb re-called clones from the RT-PCR reads via CATT. Among about 200 gamma-chain clones listed, approximately 11% were seen once. Sequenced sample: Vgamma9Vdelta2 gamma-delta T cells from adult blood. These receptors were obtained from a human donor.

This clone was seen a few times. This sequence is one base from a far larger clone and is likely a read error. This sample includes further DNA sequences coding for the same CDR3. The chain recombines TRGV8 with TRGJ1 or TRGJ2. This CDR3 is built from 13 residues. From germline, CDR1 is VENAVY and CDR2 YDSYNSRV. CDR3 bases: TGTGCCACTTGGGCTCCAGCTTATTATAAGAAACTCTTT. Translating it yields CATWAPAYYKKLF.

As for this clone: TCRdb's protein for this DNA is that of a much larger clone and differs from the translation at residue 8, likely a read error; the protein shown is the DNA translation. The chain combines TRGV8 with TRGJ1 or TRGJ2. CDR3 size: 14 residues. CDR1 is VENAVY and CDR2 is YDSYNSRV in the germline V gene. DNA for the CDR3: TGTGCCACCTGGCCCGCCCTGGGTTATTGTAAGAAACTCTTT. Protein: CATWPALGYCKKLF.

By frequency in the sample, this clone is large. J is TRGJ1 or TRGJ2 and V is TRGV9. The trim removed 0 bases at V and 1 base at J, leaving 0 bases unmatched. There are 13 residues in the CDR3. Germline values: CDR1 GITISATS, CDR2 ISYDGTV (reference sequence). CDR3 nucleotide sequence: TGTGCCTTGTGGGAGGTGAATTATTATAAGAAACTCTTT. Its protein is CALWEVNYYKKLF.

There are a few counts of this clone. The rearrangement links TRGV9 to TRGJP. The germline gives CDR1 GITISATS, CDR2 ISYDGTV (reference sequence). The CDR3 runs to 15 residues. Losses at the gene ends were 2 bases for V and 6 bases for J; bases not matched to a gene: 1. This chain's CDR3 is CALWEGELGKKIKVF. CDR3 sequence (DNA): TGTGCCTTGTGGGAGGGAGAGTTGGGCAAAAAAATCAAGGTATTT.